The TCR beta chain described here comes from a study of blood T cell repertoires in COVID-19. Study context: Sites in the United States, Italy and Spain provided acute and convalescent COVID-19 samples.

In the original processing: Amplification of reference gene primers provided the estimated nucleated cell counts. The data were produced by immunoSEQ multiplex PCR, yet TCRdb's version contains in-frame clones alone and is incomplete. The V and J calls and clone size were taken over from that table, and D and trimming were inferred from the DNA. The table lists under 150,000 clones, 70% to 90% of them singletons, with 8.4% in the top ten. This CDR3 comprises 14 residues. V lost 0 bases, J lost 8 bases, and 4 bases stayed unmatched. Germline V lookup: CDR1 MNHEY, CDR2 SVGEGT. Sequencing used peripheral blood. The V call is TRBV6-2 or TRBV6-3, the J call TRBJ1-2; 9 nucleotides agree with TRBD1. This receptor was obtained from a woman in her seventies who had recovered from COVID-19. The CDR3: CASSYSQTGGGYTF. CDR3 in DNA: TGTGCCAGCAGTTACTCCCAGACAGGGGGAGGCTACACCTTC.